These 31 T cell receptor beta chains came from one sample sequenced in a study of T cell responses to AZD1222 COVID-19 vaccine. The protocol was immunoSEQ multiplex PCR, while the TCRdb copy is restricted to in-frame clones and leaves out a portion. The top ten hold around 1.5% of the sample, which has approximately 210,000 clones, 94% seen once. The source material was peripheral blood, sampled 28 days after the second dose of the MenACWY control vaccine. The source is an adult who received the MenACWY meningococcal vaccine as a control.

The V call is TRBV11-2, the J call TRBJ2-1; 9 bases align to TRBD1. CDR1 and CDR2 (germline): SGHAT, FQNNGV. V lost 7 bases to trimming and J lost 4 bases; unmatched junction nucleotides: 8. This CDR3 has 15 amino acids. The CDR3 here is CASNGWDREYNEQFF. In DNA, the CDR3 is TGTGCCAGCAATGGGTGGGACAGGGAATACAATGAGCAGTTCTTC.

This sequence joins TRBV12-3 or TRBV12-4 and TRBJ1-1; D call uncertain. This CDR3 has 13 residues. The V end was cut by 5 bases, the J end by 3 bases, with 10 bases between. CDR3 residues: CASSVGIDTEAFF. DNA of the CDR3: TGTGCCAGCAGTGTGGGGATAGACACTGAAGCTTTCTTT.

As to this clone: Other DNA sequences in the sample encode the same CDR3. The chain uses TRBV7-9 and TRBJ2-5, with D possibly matching TRBD1 (5 bases). V gave up 1 base and J gave up 4 bases, with 10 bases separating them. The CDR3 has 14 amino acids. CDR1 SEHNR and CDR2 FQNEAQ come from the germline V gene (reference sequence). Written as DNA, the CDR3 is TGTGCCAGCAGCTTAGGTGACAGACGAGAGACCCAGTACTTC. This sequence encodes CASSLGDRRETQYF.

This chain joins TRBV11-2 and TRBJ1-6; D not certain. The CDR3 is made up of 14 amino acids. Germline CDR1 and CDR2: SGHAT and FQNNGV. Trimming removed 6 bases at V and 8 bases at J, with 14 bases between. CDR3 residues: CASRYRVTDSPLHF. The CDR3 coding sequence is TGTGCCAGCAGATATAGGGTTACGGATTCACCCCTCCACTTT. Supplemented by reference TRBV11-2 and TRBJ1-6, the full variable domain reads EAGVAQSPRYKIIEKRQSVAFWCNPISGHATLYWYQQILGQGPKLLIQFQNNGVVDDSQLPKDRFSAERLKGVDSTLKIQPAKLEDSAVYLCASRYRVTDSPLHFGNGTRLTVT.

V usage is TRBV27 and J usage is TRBJ2-7; possibly TRBD2 for D (6 bases). The CDR3 consists of 15 residues. Germline V CDR1 and CDR2: MNHEY, SMNVEV (reference sequence). The V end lost 2 bases, the J end lost 2 bases, and 13 bases lay between the germline ends. The CDR3 nucleotides read TGTGCCAGCAGTTTAGACGGGACTGTTCCCTACGAGCAGTACTTC. Amino acids: CASSLDGTVPYEQYF.

This clone was recorded once. The rearrangement joins TRBV19 to TRBJ2-2; D gene unclear. Per the germline V gene, CDR1 is LNHDA and CDR2 is SQIVND (reference sequence). The CDR3 extends over 17 amino acids. V dropped 2 bases and J dropped 7 bases, with 20 bases sitting between them. The CDR3 DNA follows: TGTGCCAGTAGTATATCAAAGACAAACCTGTGGGGCGGGGAGCTGTTTTTT. Its translation: CASSISKTNLWGGELFF.

The rearrangement uses TRBV6-4 and TRBJ2-1, with 8 bases identical to TRBD2. CDR1 and CDR2 from the germline V gene are MRHNA and SNTAGT. V gave up 9 bases and J gave up 7 bases; unmatched junction bases: 11. CDR3 length: 14 amino acids. The CDR3 nucleotides are TGTGCCAGACCTACGGGGGGGCGATGGAATGAGCAGTTCTTC. Protein product: CARPTGGRWNEQFF.

In DNA, the CDR3 is TGTGCCAGCAGCTTAGCTTCCACGGACGAGCAGTACTTC. The encoded protein is CASSLASTDEQYF. This sequence joins TRBV7-9 and TRBJ2-7; D not resolved. Germline CDR1 SEHNR, CDR2 FQNEAQ (reference sequence). CDR3 length equals 13 residues. The V end lost 0 bases, the J end lost 5 bases, and 8 bases lay between the germline ends. Using reference TRBV7-9 and TRBJ2-7 for the parts outside the CDR3, the full variable domain is DTGVSQNPRHKITKRGQNVTFRCDPISEHNRLYWYRQTLGQGPEFLTYFQNEAQLEKSRLLSDRFSAERPKGSFSTLEIQRTEQGDSAMYLCASSLASTDEQYFGPGTRLTVT.

CDR3 DNA: TGTGCCAGCAGTGATGTAGGTCGCGGTACGCAGTATTTT. Its protein product is CASSDVGRGTQYF. The chain joins TRBV6-1 to TRBJ2-3; D unresolved. This CDR3 has 13 amino acids. Germline V gene lookup returns CDR1 MNHNS and CDR2 SASEGT. With 3 bases removed from V and 8 bases from J, the gap between germline ends came to 12 bases.

The rearrangement links TRBV28 to TRBJ2-7, with D hard to call. This CDR3 has 13 amino acids. V was pared by 5 bases and J by 2 bases, with 10 bases between. CDR1 and CDR2 from the germline V gene are MDHEN and SYDVKM. CDR3: CASSTDGTYEQYF. The CDR3 DNA sequence: TGTGCCAGCAGTACGGACGGAACCTACGAGCAGTACTTC.

The V gene is TRBV11-2, the J gene TRBJ2-3; D remains ambiguous. Trimming removed 1 base from V and 2 bases from J, with 7 bases in between. Germline assignment: CDR1 SGHAT and CDR2 FQNNGV. CDR3 length equals 14 residues. CDR3 sequence reads: CASSLVSVTDTQYF. DNA of the CDR3: TGTGCCAGCAGCTTAGTTTCTGTCACAGATACGCAGTATTTT. The full variable domain, with the rest looked up from reference TRBV11-2 and TRBJ2-3, is EAGVAQSPRYKIIEKRQSVAFWCNPISGHATLYWYQQILGQGPKLLIQFQNNGVVDDSQLPKDRFSAERLKGVDSTLKIQPAKLEDSAVYLCASSLVSVTDTQYFGPGTRLTVL.

This clone was seen a few times. The chain recombines TRBV30 with TRBJ2-2, with a weak D call TRBD2 (5 bases). The CDR3 is made up of 16 amino acids. The germline V gene encodes CDR1 GTSNPN and CDR2 SVGIG (reference sequence). V lost 1 base to trimming and J lost 0 bases, with 12 bases between them. The CDR3 DNA reads TGTGCCTGGAGTGCACTTGGAGCGGCGAACACCGGGGAGCTGTTTTTT. The encoded protein is CAWSALGAANTGELFF.

Details on this clone: In the same sample, other DNA sequences code for this CDR3. V gene TRBV2 combines with J gene TRBJ1-1, with D possibly being TRBD1 (6 bases). Trimming removed 4 bases from V and 1 base from J, with 7 bases in between. This CDR3 is 13 amino acids long. Germline CDR1 and CDR2: SNHLY and FYNNEI. CDR3 in amino acids: CASSVQGNTEAFF. In nucleotides, the CDR3 is TGTGCCAGCAGTGTACAGGGGAACACTGAAGCTTTCTTT.

The chain employs TRBV27 and TRBJ2-1; D is possibly TRBD2 (6 bases). The CDR3 is 16 amino acids. V lost 4 bases to trimming and J lost 3 bases, with 16 bases between them. CDR1 is MNHEY, CDR2 SMNVEV, per germline (reference sequence). The CDR3 DNA is TGTGCCAGCAGTTCCCCCGGGGGACTCAGCTACAATGAGCAGTTCTTC. This translates into CASSSPGGLSYNEQFF.

V is TRBV6-5 and J is TRBJ2-7; possible D gene TRBD2, 6 bases. The germline V gene has CDR1 MNHEY and CDR2 SVGAGI. Deletions cut 5 bases from V and 2 bases from J, with 16 bases between. The CDR3 has 15 residues. As DNA, the CDR3 is TGTGCCAGCAGTCCCCGGGACTTTTCTACCTACGAGCAGTACTTC. Its protein product is CASSPRDFSTYEQYF.

The genes are TRBV28 and TRBJ2-7; D gene ambiguous. CDR1 and CDR2 (germline): MDHEN, SYDVKM. The CDR3 has 11 amino acids. Trimming removed 10 bases from V and 3 bases from J, with 10 bases in between. The CDR3 reads CATGPLYEQYF. For the CDR3, the DNA is TGTGCCACCGGGCCCCTCTACGAGCAGTACTTC.

The V gene is TRBV6-5, the J gene TRBJ2-7; 10 nucleotides agree with TRBD2. Germline CDR1 is MNHEY and CDR2 is SVGAGI. Trimming took 7 bases from V and 3 from J; bases not matched to a gene: 9. This CDR3 has 15 residues. The CDR3 loop reads CASTPGLAGVYEQYF. CDR3 in DNA: TGTGCCAGCACCCCGGGGCTAGCGGGAGTCTACGAGCAGTACTTC.

The J gene is TRBJ1-4, the V gene TRBV7-2; D not resolved. The CDR3 is made up of 14 amino acids. In germline, CDR1 is SGHTA, CDR2 FQGNSA. The V end lost 5 bases, the J end lost 8 bases, and 15 bases lay between the germline ends. In DNA form, the CDR3 reads TGTGCCAGCAGCCCTGGGTCGAGGAGGGAAAAACTGTTTTTT. Protein: CASSPGSRREKLFF.

V is TRBV29-1 and J is TRBJ1-4; TRBD1 matches 8 bases. Losses at the gene ends were 7 bases for V and 8 bases for J; bases not matched to a gene: 9. CDR3 length: 13 amino acids. CDR1 and CDR2 (germline): SQVTM, ANQGSEA. The CDR3 here is CSAQGAHEEKLFF. CDR3 nucleotide sequence: TGCAGCGCCCAGGGGGCGCACGAAGAAAAACTGTTTTTT.

The chain carries TRBV28 and TRBJ2-5; the D is unclear. The CDR3 covers 10 residues. Trimming cost V 6 bases and J 5 bases, with 4 bases left between them. Looked up from germline, CDR1 is MDHEN and CDR2 is SYDVKM. The CDR3 region is CASRGETQYF. The CDR3 DNA follows: TGTGCCAGCAGGGGGGAGACCCAGTACTTC.

This chain joins TRBV6-5 and TRBJ1-5, with unresolved D. Trimming took off 5 bases at V and 1 base at J, with 12 bases between the two ends. CDR1 is MNHEY and CDR2 is SVGAGI in the germline V gene. The CDR3 spans 15 residues. The CDR3 loop is CASSPWAESNQPQHF. Written as DNA, the CDR3 is TGTGCCAGCAGTCCTTGGGCGGAGAGCAATCAGCCCCAGCATTTT.

The CDR3 DNA reads as TGTGCCAGCAGCGCAACACTCGGGACCGTTGGAAACACCATATATTTT. Translation gives CASSATLGTVGNTIYF. This rearrangement joins TRBV9 to TRBJ1-3; maybe TRBD1 (5 bases). The V end lost 3 bases, the J end lost 3 bases, and 16 bases lay between the germline ends. The CDR3 runs 16 residues. The germline gives CDR1 SGDLS, CDR2 YYNGEE.

J is TRBJ2-3 and V is TRBV7-9, with D maybe TRBD2 (5 bases). Germline V lookup: CDR1 SEHNR, CDR2 FQNEAQ (reference sequence). V was clipped by 1 base and J by 5 bases, with 7 bases between them. The CDR3 covers 13 residues. In DNA, the CDR3 is TGTGCCAGCAGCTTAGGCCGGGGAGATACGCAGTATTTT. This encodes CASSLGRGDTQYF.

This sequence joins TRBV19 and TRBJ1-3; no reliable D call. The CDR3 totals 15 residues. The germline V and J ends were trimmed by 4 bases and 2 bases, with 12 bases remaining between them. Germline V CDR1 and CDR2: LNHDA, SQIVND (reference sequence). The CDR3 DNA is TGTGCCAGTAGTAGCGCGGCCTCCCCTGGAAACACCATATATTTT. Its protein is CASSSAASPGNTIYF.

The J gene is TRBJ2-7, the V gene TRBV7-3; TRBD2 matches 13 bases. Germline V gene lookup returns CDR1 SGHTA and CDR2 FQGTGA. The CDR3 totals 17 residues. V gave up 5 bases and J gave up 4 bases; unmatched junction bases: 11. CDR3 coding DNA: TGTGCCAGCAGCAACTTACTACTAGCGGGAGGGGAGTACGAGCAGTACTTC. Amino acid sequence: CASSNLLLAGGEYEQYF.

The chain carries TRBV9 and TRBJ2-1; 8 nucleotides align to TRBD2. V dropped 4 bases and J dropped 5; count of bases not matched to a gene: 11. CDR3 length: 16 amino acids. Germline-derived CDR1 and CDR2 are SGDLS and YYNGEE. The CDR3 here is CASSPRRAGANNEQFF. In DNA form, the CDR3 reads TGTGCCAGCAGCCCCCGTCGAGCGGGAGCAAACAATGAGCAGTTCTTC. The variable domain in full, completed from reference TRBV9 and TRBJ2-1, reads DSGVTQTPKHLITATGQRVTLRCSPRSGDLSVYWYQQSLDQGLQFLIQYYNGEERAKGNILERFSAQQFPDLHSELNLSSLELGDSALYFCASSPRRAGANNEQFFGPGTRLTVL.

This chain links TRBV7-9 with TRBJ1-1; no definite D call. Germline CDR1 and CDR2: SEHNR and FQNEAQ (reference sequence). This CDR3 is built from 14 residues. V was trimmed by 2 bases and J by 7 bases, leaving 14 bases between them. CDR3 residues: CASSLNSAGDEAFF. For the CDR3, the DNA is TGTGCCAGCAGCTTAAACAGTGCCGGGGATGAAGCTTTCTTT.

This clone is a singleton in its sample. The rearrangement joins TRBV18 to TRBJ2-7; tentatively, D is TRBD1 (7 bases). Germline V lookup: CDR1 KGHSH, CDR2 LQKENI. Trimming took off 8 bases at V and 6 bases at J, with 14 bases between the two ends. The CDR3 totals 12 residues. In DNA form, the CDR3 reads TGTGCCAGCATGTCCCAGGGGGGCGAGCAGTACTTC. It yields the protein CASMSQGGEQYF.

The chain is built from TRBV12-2 and TRBJ1-2; no check of the table's D call, TRBD1, against the DNA was made. TRBV12-2 is flagged as a pseudogene. The CDR3 consists of 16 residues. This chain's CDR3 is CASRARQDPSSGGYTF. Here the CDR3 DNA reads TGTGCAAGTCGCGCCAGACAGGACCCCTCTTCAGGGGGCTACACCTTC.

In its sample, this clone was seen once. V is TRBV28 and J is TRBJ2-1; 7 nucleotides align to TRBD2. From germline, CDR1 is MDHEN and CDR2 SYDVKM. J lost 3 bases, V lost 9 bases, and 8 bases had no gene match. The CDR3 sequence is 14 residues long. The DNA for the CDR3 is TGTGCCAGTTGGTGGGACTACCTCTACAATGAGCAGTTCTTC. Its protein product is CASWWDYLYNEQFF.

This clone has just one count. The V and J genes are TRBV5-1 and TRBJ2-1; D gene uncertain. Trimming removed 1 base at V and 0 bases at J, with 11 bases between. The CDR3 totals 16 residues. Germline V gene data show CDR1 as SGHRS and CDR2 as YFSETQ. CDR3 in amino acids: CASSLSAASSYNEQFF. The CDR3 DNA reads as TGCGCCAGCAGCTTGAGTGCGGCCAGCTCCTACAATGAGCAGTTCTTC.